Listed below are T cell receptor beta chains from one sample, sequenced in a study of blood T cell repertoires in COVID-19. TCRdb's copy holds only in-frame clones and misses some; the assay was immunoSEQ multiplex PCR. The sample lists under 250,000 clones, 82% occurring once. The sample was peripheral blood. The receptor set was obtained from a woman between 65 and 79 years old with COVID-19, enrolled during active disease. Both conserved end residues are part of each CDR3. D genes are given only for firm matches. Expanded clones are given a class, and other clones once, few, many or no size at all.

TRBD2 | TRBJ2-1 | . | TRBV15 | CATSRDWAGDGRAGKIYNEQFF | TGTGCCACCAGCAGAGATTGGGCGGGGGACGGGAGGGCCGGTAAGATCTACAATGAGCAGTTCTTC
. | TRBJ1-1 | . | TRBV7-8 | CASFQGGGAEAFF | TGTGCCAGCTTCCAGGGTGGGGGGGCTGAAGCTTTCTTT
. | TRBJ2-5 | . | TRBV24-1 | CATSDSIQETQYF | TGTGCCACCAGTGATTCTATCCAAGAGACCCAGTACTTC
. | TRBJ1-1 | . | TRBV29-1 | CSVDLGNTEAFF | TGCAGCGTTGACCTCGGGAACACTGAAGCTTTCTTT
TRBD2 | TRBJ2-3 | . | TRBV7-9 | CASSSAHSRLAERGNTQYF | TGTGCCAGCAGCTCCGCACATTCCCGACTAGCGGAAAGAGGGAATACGCAGTATTTT
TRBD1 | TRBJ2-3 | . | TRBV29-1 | CSSTGGRGDTQYF | TGCAGCTCCACAGGGGGCCGTGGAGATACGCAGTATTTT
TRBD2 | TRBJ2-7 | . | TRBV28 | CASSFRGLAGSHEQYF | TGTGCCAGCAGTTTTCGCGGACTAGCGGGGTCCCACGAGCAGTACTTC
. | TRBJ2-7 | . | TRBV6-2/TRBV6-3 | CASSSAGTLRAYEQYF | TGTGCCAGCAGTTCCGCCGGGACTTTGAGGGCCTACGAGCAGTACTTC
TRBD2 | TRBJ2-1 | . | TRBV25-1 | CASSDPGLAETYNEQFF | TGTGCCAGCAGTGATCCCGGACTAGCGGAGACCTACAATGAGCAGTTCTTC
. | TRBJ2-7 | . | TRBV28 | CASRRAWGEQYF | TGTGCCAGCAGGAGGGCATGGGGCGAGCAGTACTTC
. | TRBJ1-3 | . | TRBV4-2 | CASSLLGASGNTIYF | TGTGCCAGCAGCCTATTGGGGGCCTCTGGAAACACCATATATTTT
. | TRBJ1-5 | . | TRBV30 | CAWSASSGGRTQHF | TGTGCCTGGAGTGCCTCGTCGGGAGGAAGGACCCAGCATTTT
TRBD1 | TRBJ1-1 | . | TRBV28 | CASSFSPGTGVGAFF | TGTGCCAGCAGTTTTAGCCCCGGGACAGGGGTTGGGGCTTTCTTT
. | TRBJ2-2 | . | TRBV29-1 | CSVVQTGELFF | TGCAGCGTTGTGCAGACCGGGGAGCTGTTTTTT
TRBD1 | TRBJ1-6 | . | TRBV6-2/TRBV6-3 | CASSPQGSLVNSPLHF | TGTGCCAGCAGTCCACAGGGGTCGTTGGTGAATTCACCCCTCCACTTT
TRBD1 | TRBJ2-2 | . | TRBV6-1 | CASSEQGQAGPGELFF | TGTGCCAGCAGTGAACAGGGACAGGCGGGGCCCGGGGAGCTGTTTTTT
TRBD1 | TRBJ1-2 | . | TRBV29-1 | CSGGQGAGYTF | TGCAGCGGGGGACAGGGGGCTGGCTACACCTTC
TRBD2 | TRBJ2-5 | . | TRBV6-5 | CASSYRLALRETQYF | TGTGCCAGCAGTTACCGACTAGCATTACGAGAGACCCAGTACTTC
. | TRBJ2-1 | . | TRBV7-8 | CASSPPPRGFNEQFF | TGTGCCAGCAGCCCACCTCCCCGGGGATTCAATGAGCAGTTCTTC
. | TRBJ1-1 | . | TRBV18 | CASSQTTLLDTEAFF | TGTGCCAGCTCACAAACGACATTGCTTGACACTGAAGCTTTCTTT
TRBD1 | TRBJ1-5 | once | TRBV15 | CATSRVRSGGQPQHF | TGTGCCACCAGCAGAGTCCGCTCAGGGGGTCAGCCCCAGCATTTT
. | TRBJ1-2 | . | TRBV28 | CASSLARRGGYTF | TGTGCCAGCAGTTTGGCCCGTCGGGGGGGCTACACCTTC
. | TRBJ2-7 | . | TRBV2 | CASSEERNRPGEQYF | TGTGCCAGCAGTGAAGAGAGGAACAGGCCGGGCGAGCAGTACTTC
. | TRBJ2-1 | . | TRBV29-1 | CSAGLNEQFF | TGCAGCGCGGGACTGAATGAGCAGTTCTTC
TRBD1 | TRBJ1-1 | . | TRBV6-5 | CASSYRTGWNTEAFF | TGTGCCAGCAGTTACAGGACAGGATGGAACACTGAAGCTTTCTTT
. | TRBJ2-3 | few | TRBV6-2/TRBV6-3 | CASSRQEITDTQYF | TGTGCCAGCAGCAGACAGGAGATCACAGATACGCAGTATTTT
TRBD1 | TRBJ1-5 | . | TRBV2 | CASSPGTGGYQPQHF | TGTGCCAGCAGCCCCGGAACAGGGGGGTATCAGCCCCAGCATTTT
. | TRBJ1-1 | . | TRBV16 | CASSRSGEGMNTEAFF | TGTGCCAGCAGCCGCTCGGGGGAGGGCATGAACACTGAAGCTTTCTTT
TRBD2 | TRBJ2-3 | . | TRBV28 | CASSSRLAGYTDTQYF | TGTGCCAGCAGTTCCCGACTAGCGGGGTACACAGATACTCAGTATTTT
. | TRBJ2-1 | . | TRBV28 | CASSLSPFKPGSYNEQFF | TGTGCCAGCAGTTTATCCCCGTTCAAGCCAGGCTCCTACAATGAGCAGTTCTTC
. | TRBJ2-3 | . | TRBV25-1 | CASSELGGAGVKDTQYF | TGTGCCAGCAGTGAATTGGGGGGGGCGGGCGTCAAAGATACGCAGTATTTT
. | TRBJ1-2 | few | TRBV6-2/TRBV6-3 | CASSSRGASGYTF | TGTGCCAGCAGCTCCCGCGGCGCCTCTGGCTACACCTTC
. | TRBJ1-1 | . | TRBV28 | CASSLVSGEAFF | TGTGCCAGCAGTTTAGTATCGGGTGAAGCTTTCTTT
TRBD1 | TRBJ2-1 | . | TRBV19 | CASRPTGGNEQFF | TGTGCCAGTAGACCAACAGGGGGCAATGAGCAGTTCTTC
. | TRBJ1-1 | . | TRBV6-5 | CASRSQGGAFF | TGTGCCAGCAGATCTCAGGGTGGAGCTTTCTTT
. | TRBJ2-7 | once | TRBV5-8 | CASRPQDRRGGYEQYF | TGTGCCAGCAGACCCCAGGACAGAAGAGGGGGCTACGAGCAGTACTTC
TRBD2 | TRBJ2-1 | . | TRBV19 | CASSRSLAGGAFNEQFF | TGTGCCAGTTCGCGATCTCTAGCGGGAGGGGCCTTCAATGAGCAGTTCTTC
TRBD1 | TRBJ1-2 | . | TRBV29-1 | CSVPGGRGYTF | TGCAGCGTGCCAGGGGGGAGGGGCTACACCTTC
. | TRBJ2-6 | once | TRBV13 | CASSSLRAKGANVLTF | TGTGCCAGCAGCTCTCTCCGCGCGAAAGGGGCCAACGTCCTGACTTTC
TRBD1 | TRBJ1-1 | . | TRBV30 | CAWSREDRVGNTEAFF | TGTGCCTGGAGTCGAGAAGACAGGGTAGGGAACACTGAAGCTTTCTTT
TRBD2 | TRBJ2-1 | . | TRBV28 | CASSTSGPYNEQFF | TGTGCCAGCAGCACTAGCGGACCATACAATGAGCAGTTCTTC